Listed below are T cell receptor beta chains from one sample, sequenced in a study of blood T cells in healthy people across ages. TCRdb called the 5' RACE reads again in MiXCR, with one record for every CDR3 protein. The sample contains about 1 million distinct CDR3 sequences, 20% to 25% of which appear only once. In addition, the sample was reused for a study of T cells of mothers and their children.

Material: blood. These receptors were obtained from a girl aged 2 to 10 in good health. CDR3s include the opening cysteine and the closing phenylalanine or tryptophan. A D gene is named only where the DNA matches it firmly. A clone size is listed for some rows: how often the clone was seen (once, few, many), or a class if it is expanded.

>.|TRBV2|TRBJ2-1|.
CASRGGNDEQFF
TGTGCCAGCAGAGGGGGGAACGATGAGCAGTTCTTC
>.|TRBV20-1|TRBJ2-5|TRBD2
CSARDRKGGRDETQYF
TGCAGTGCTAGAGATCGTAAAGGCGGGAGAGACGAGACCCAGTACTTC
>.|TRBV7-8|TRBJ2-4|.
CASSFDGSGAKNIQYF
TGTGCCAGCAGCTTTGACGGGTCCGGGGCCAAAAACATTCAGTACTTC
>few|TRBV27|TRBJ2-2|TRBD1
CASSDRETGELFF
TGTGCCAGCAGCGACAGGGAGACCGGGGAGCTGTTTTTT
>.|TRBV5-1|TRBJ2-3|.
CASSLAPQGLDTQYF
TGCGCCAGCAGCTTGGCCCCGCAGGGGCTGGATACGCAGTATTTT
>few|TRBV20-1|TRBJ2-1|TRBD1
CSARGFRDRVNEQFF
TGCAGTGCTAGAGGGTTCCGGGACAGGGTCAATGAGCAGTTCTTC
>few|TRBV7-9|TRBJ1-4|TRBD1
CASSSRDRGEKLFF
TGTGCCAGCAGCTCCCGGGACAGGGGGGAAAAACTGTTTTTT
>few|TRBV7-6|TRBJ2-1|TRBD2
CASSLFLAGGPEEQFF
TGTGCCAGCAGCTTATTTTTAGCGGGGGGGCCGGAAGAGCAGTTCTTC
>few|TRBV9|TRBJ1-1|.
CASSARGARTEAFF
TGTGCCAGCAGCGCTCGGGGGGCGAGGACTGAAGCTTTCTTT
>.|TRBV19|TRBJ1-4|.
CASISGREKLFF
TGTGCCAGTATTAGTGGTCGTGAAAAACTGTTTTTT
>few|TRBV12-3/TRBV12-4|TRBJ2-5|TRBD2
CASSLAGDYGTQYF
TGTGCCAGCAGTCTAGCGGGAGATTATGGGACCCAGTACTTC
>.|TRBV2|TRBJ1-1|.
CASSDPTSSSTEAFF
TGTGCCAGCAGTGACCCCACATCGTCGAGCACTGAAGCTTTCTTT